This T cell receptor beta chain was retrieved from a study of cytomegalovirus exposure and HLA in healthy donors. General study points: As immune exposure information, only CMV serostatus was available. Segments of the TCR beta V type were, in most cases, productive about 87% or about 30% of the time in an earlier analysis.

Details on this clone: Its target is not known.

Whereas donors were nominally healthy upon sampling, unrecorded immune exposures were probable. Deletions cut 2 bases from V and 9 bases from J, with 7 bases between. The CDR3 length is 11 residues. The germline gives CDR1 SNHLY, CDR2 FYNNEI. PCR primers comprised 60 Vbeta and 13 Jbeta primers. Data came from immunoSEQ multiplex PCR; TCRdb stores just in-frame clones and leaves some out. The repertoire holds 100,000 to 150,000 clones, with around 78% as singletons. The TCR originated in a man aged 50 to 60 in good health and CMV-seronegative. Sequenced: PBMCs. This chain connects TRBV2 to TRBJ1-1; no firm D call. The CDR3 spells CASSETTQAFF. In nucleotides, the CDR3 is TGTGCCAGCAGTGAAACAACGCAAGCTTTCTTT.